These 18 T cell receptor beta chains were sequenced from one sample in a study of blood T cell repertoires in COVID-19. Only in-frame clones appear in the TCRdb table, and some are missing; sequencing was by immunoSEQ multiplex PCR. The sample includes 150,000 to 160,000 clones, roughly nine tenths of them seen just once. The sample was peripheral blood. These receptors were collected from a woman in her forties with acute or convalescent COVID-19.

There are a few counts of this clone. The J gene is TRBJ2-3, the V gene TRBV7-9; 8 bases align to TRBD2. Unmatched junction bases numbered 7, after V lost 7 bases and J lost 1 base. The CDR3 length is 15 residues. CDR1 and CDR2 from the germline V gene are SEHNR and FQNEAQ (reference sequence). The CDR3 DNA follows: TGTGCCAGCAATCCGGGACTAGGTGGCACAGATACGCAGTATTTT. As protein: CASNPGLGGTDTQYF.

The rearrangement links TRBV7-3 to TRBJ2-3; the D gene is possibly TRBD2 (6 bases). Germline CDR1 is SGHTA and CDR2 is FQGTGA. The CDR3 is 14 residues long. Deletions cut 5 bases from V and 5 bases from J, with 14 bases between. For the CDR3, the DNA is TGTGCCAGCAGCCGGGGAACTAGCCAAGATACGCAGTATTTT. Protein: CASSRGTSQDTQYF.

This chain links TRBV7-9 with TRBJ1-4, with TRBD1 as a possible D gene (5 bases). Trimming took 5 bases from V and 7 from J, leaving 11 bases between them. Germline V gene data show CDR1 as SEHNR and CDR2 as FQNEAQ (reference sequence). The CDR3 loop spans 13 amino acids. The CDR3 loop reads CASSAQGGEKLFF. The CDR3, as DNA: TGTGCCAGCAGCGCCCAGGGAGGTGAAAAACTGTTTTTT.

V and J are TRBV5-4 and TRBJ2-1, with 9 bases aligning to TRBD2. The J segment lost 4 bases and the V segment lost 7 bases, leaving 9 bases of the junction unmatched. This CDR3 spans 15 amino acids. The germline V gene has CDR1 SGHNT and CDR2 YYREEE (reference sequence). CDR3 loop: CASEKRGAKYNEQFF. CDR3 DNA sequence: TGTGCCAGCGAAAAGCGGGGGGCAAAATACAATGAGCAGTTCTTC.

This chain uses TRBV5-1 with TRBJ2-1; D remains unclear. This CDR3 contains 14 residues. In germline, CDR1 is SGHRS, CDR2 YFSETQ. V dropped 0 bases and J dropped 4 bases, with 8 bases sitting between them. The CDR3 loop reads CASSLVVGYNEQFF. CDR3 DNA sequence: TGCGCCAGCAGCTTGGTAGTCGGTTACAATGAGCAGTTCTTC.

The chain recombines TRBV6-5 with TRBJ2-1; D gene unclear. Trimming pared 2 bases from V and 5 bases from J, leaving 13 bases between. Looked up from germline, CDR1 is MNHEY and CDR2 is SVGAGI. CDR3 size: 15 residues. The CDR3 nucleotides are TGTGCCAGCAGTTACGGAGTCCCTAAAAACAATGAGCAGTTCTTC. Amino acid sequence: CASSYGVPKNNEQFF.

The rearrangement links TRBV3-1 (or the pseudogene TRBV3-2) to TRBJ1-2; a weak D match, TRBD1 (6 bases). This CDR3 region has 12 residues. Germline V gives CDR1 LGHDT, CDR2 YNNKEL (reference sequence). The ends were cut back, 8 bases at V and 4 bases at J, with 11 bases in the middle. The CDR3 is CASYQGFYGYTF. The DNA of the CDR3 is TGTGCCAGCTACCAGGGGTTCTATGGCTACACCTTC.

The rearrangement links TRBV5-1 to TRBJ2-1; possibly TRBD2 for D (6 bases). In germline, CDR1 is SGHRS, CDR2 YFSETQ. The CDR3 consists of 16 residues. Trimming cost V 4 bases and J 0 bases, with 14 bases left between them. This CDR3 is CASSGTVRSSYNEQFF. The CDR3 bases are TGCGCCAGCAGCGGGACTGTGCGCAGCTCCTACAATGAGCAGTTCTTC.

The CDR3 coding sequence is TGTGCCAGCACCATTGACAGAGGTTCCCACAATGAGCAGTTCTTC. This sequence encodes CASTIDRGSHNEQFF. The rearrangement uses TRBV11-2 and TRBJ2-1; the D gene is possibly TRBD1 (5 bases). CDR3 length: 15 amino acids. Trimming stripped 7 bases from V and 5 bases from J, with 18 bases between. Germline CDR1 reads SGHAT; CDR2 reads FQNNGV.

The rearrangement uses TRBV10-3 and TRBJ1-6; D unresolved. CDR1 is ENHRY and CDR2 is SYGVKD in the germline V gene. With 6 bases removed from V and 5 bases from J, the gap between germline ends came to 8 bases. This CDR3 has 13 amino acids. CDR3: CAIRQRDNSPLHF. Here the CDR3 DNA reads TGTGCCATCAGACAGAGGGATAATTCACCCCTCCACTTT.

The chain uses TRBV9 and TRBJ1-2, with D hard to call. There are 16 residues in the CDR3. Trimming took 0 bases from V and 6 from J, leaving 18 bases between them. The germline V gene has CDR1 SGDLS and CDR2 YYNGEE. CDR3 DNA sequence: TGTGCCAGCAGCGTAGGACGTCGTTCGGGTTTTCATGGCTACACCTTC. Protein product: CASSVGRRSGFHGYTF.

This chain links TRBV29-1 with TRBJ2-5; D ambiguous. This CDR3 has 11 amino acids. CDR1 is SQVTM, CDR2 ANQGSEA, per germline. V lost 6 bases to trimming and J lost 5 bases, with 10 bases between them. The CDR3 nucleotides read TGCAGCGTCCTTCCGTTGGAGACCCAGTACTTC. Residues: CSVLPLETQYF.

The V call is TRBV4-2, the J call TRBJ2-1; no firm D call. This CDR3 has 11 amino acids. V was clipped by 2 bases and J by 7 bases, with 3 bases between them. Germline lookup yields CDR1 LGHNA and CDR2 YNFKEQ. The DNA for the CDR3 is TGTGCCAGCAGCCAAACAAATGAGCAGTTCTTC. Translation gives CASSQTNEQFF.

This chain joins TRBV21-1 and TRBJ1-1; the D segment call TRBD1 is taken from the table without a DNA check. TRBV21-1 constitutes a pseudogene. The CDR3 has 16 residues. The chain's CDR3 is CADQQWTGAVNTEAFF. DNA for the CDR3: TGTGCCGACCAGCAGTGGACAGGGGCAGTTAACACTGAAGCTTTCTTT.

The chain carries TRBV5-1 and TRBJ2-1; D unclear. Trimming took off 2 bases at V and 6 bases at J, with 9 bases between the two ends. CDR1 and CDR2 from the germline V gene are SGHRS and YFSETQ. The CDR3 is 13 residues long. The CDR3 DNA sequence: TGCGCCAGCAGCTTTAACCCGGTCAATGAGCAGTTCTTC. This gives the protein CASSFNPVNEQFF.

This clone is a singleton in its sample. This sequence joins TRBV11-3 and TRBJ2-7; 8 bases are shared with TRBD2. The germline gives CDR1 SGHNT, CDR2 YENEEA. Trimming at V came to 5 bases and at J to 6 bases, leaving 6 bases not matched to a gene. CDR3 length: 13 amino acids. CDR3 coding DNA: TGTGCCAGCAGCGATGGGACTAGGAGCGAGCAGTACTTC. Amino acids: CASSDGTRSEQYF.

CDR3 sequence (DNA): TGTGCCATCAGTGAGACGACAGGGGAAGCTTTCTTT. Its protein is CAISETTGEAFF. This chain joins TRBV10-3 and TRBJ1-1; 7 positions match TRBD1. The germline CDR1 and CDR2 sequences are ENHRY and SYGVKD. Trimming cost V 2 bases and J 8 bases; bases outside gene matches: 2. CDR3 length: 12 residues.

The chain has TRBV20-1 and TRBJ2-7; 7 bases agree with TRBD1. CDR3 size: 14 residues. V lost 3 bases and J lost 0; bases outside the gene matches: 5. Germline V gives CDR1 DFQATT, CDR2 SNEGSKA (reference sequence). The CDR3 is CSASSGTVSYEQYF. The CDR3 coding sequence is TGCAGTGCTAGTTCCGGGACAGTCTCCTACGAGCAGTACTTC.